This T cell receptor beta chain was identified in a study of Tregs in tolerant kidney transplant recipients. Points from the study as a whole: In tolerant patients, donor-specific Tregs outgrew total Tregs, suggesting antigen-driven expansion.

Clones were sequenced by immunoSEQ multiplex PCR, and TCRdb holds only the in-frame ones, with some missing. The data contain 98,000 or so clones, around 90% of them singletons. Regarding this clone: The antigen remains unidentified.

The CDR3 is 15 amino acids. Germline loops: CDR1 SEHNR, CDR2 FQNEAQ (reference sequence). Trimming at V came to 5 bases and at J to 2 bases, leaving 4 bases not matched to a gene. The sequencing used CD4+ T cells from blood, collected before the transplant. The sequence was obtained from a human donor who received a combined kidney and bone marrow transplant. This sequence joins TRBV7-9 and TRBJ1-2, with 11 bases identical to TRBD1. DNA for the CDR3: TGTGCCAGCAGCGACGGACAGGGGGCGAACTATGGCTACACCTTC. Residues: CASSDGQGANYGYTF.